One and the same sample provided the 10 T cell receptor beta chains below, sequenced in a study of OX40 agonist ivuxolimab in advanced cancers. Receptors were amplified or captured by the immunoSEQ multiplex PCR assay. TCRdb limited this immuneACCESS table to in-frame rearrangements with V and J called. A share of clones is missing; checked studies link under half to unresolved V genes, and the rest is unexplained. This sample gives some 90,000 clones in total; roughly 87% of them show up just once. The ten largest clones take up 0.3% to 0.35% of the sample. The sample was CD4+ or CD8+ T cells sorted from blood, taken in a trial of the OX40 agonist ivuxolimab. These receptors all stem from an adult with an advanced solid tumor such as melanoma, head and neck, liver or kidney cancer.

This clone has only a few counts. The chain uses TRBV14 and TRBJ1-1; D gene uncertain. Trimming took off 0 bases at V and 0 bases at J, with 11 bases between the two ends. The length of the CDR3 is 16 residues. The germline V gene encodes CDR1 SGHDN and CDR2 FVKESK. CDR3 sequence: CASSQERFQLNTEAFF. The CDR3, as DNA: TGTGCCAGCAGCCAAGAAAGGTTTCAGTTGAACACTGAAGCTTTCTTT.

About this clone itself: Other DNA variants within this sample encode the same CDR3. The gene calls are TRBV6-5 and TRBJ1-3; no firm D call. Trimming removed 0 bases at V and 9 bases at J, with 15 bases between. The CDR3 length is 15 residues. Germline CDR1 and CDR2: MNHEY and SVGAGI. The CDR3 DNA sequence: TGTGCCAGCAGTTACTCGAAACGGATCGGAGGCACCATATATTTT. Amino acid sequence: CASSYSKRIGGTIYF.

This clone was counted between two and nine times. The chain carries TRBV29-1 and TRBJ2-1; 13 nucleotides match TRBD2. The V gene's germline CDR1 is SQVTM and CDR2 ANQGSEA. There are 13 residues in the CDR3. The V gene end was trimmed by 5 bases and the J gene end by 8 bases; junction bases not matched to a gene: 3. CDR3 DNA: TGCAGCGTTCGGGGGACTAGCGGGGATGAGCAGTTCTTC. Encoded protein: CSVRGTSGDEQFF.

CDR3: CATSRTNREREFF. The DNA for the CDR3 is TGTGCCACCAGCAGAACCAACAGGGAGAGGGAGTTCTTC. This chain links TRBV15 with TRBJ2-1; maybe TRBD1 (6 bases). V gave up 2 bases and J gave up 14 bases, with 16 bases separating them. Germline V gives CDR1 LNHNV, CDR2 YYDKDF (reference sequence). CDR3 length: 13 amino acids.

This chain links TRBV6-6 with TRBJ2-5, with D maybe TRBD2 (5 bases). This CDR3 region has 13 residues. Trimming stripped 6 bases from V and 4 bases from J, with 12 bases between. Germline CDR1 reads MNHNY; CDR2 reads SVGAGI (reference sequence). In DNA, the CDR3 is TGTGCCAGCAGCCCCCCCCGGGGAGAGACCCAGTACTTC. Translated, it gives CASSPPRGETQYF.

CDR3 nucleotides: TGTGCCAGCAGTGCCGTCTATAATTCACCCCTCCACTTT. Amino acids: CASSAVYNSPLHF. The V call is TRBV6-4, the J call TRBJ1-6, with D uncertain. Germline values: CDR1 MRHNA, CDR2 SNTAGT. The CDR3 contains 13 residues. V was clipped by 4 bases and J by 3 bases, with 4 bases between them.

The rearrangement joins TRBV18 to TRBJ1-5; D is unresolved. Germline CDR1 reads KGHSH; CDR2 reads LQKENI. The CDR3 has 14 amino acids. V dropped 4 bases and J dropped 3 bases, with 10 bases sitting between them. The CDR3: CASSRTDSNQPQHF. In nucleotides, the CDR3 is TGTGCCAGCTCACGAACAGACTCCAATCAGCCCCAGCATTTT.

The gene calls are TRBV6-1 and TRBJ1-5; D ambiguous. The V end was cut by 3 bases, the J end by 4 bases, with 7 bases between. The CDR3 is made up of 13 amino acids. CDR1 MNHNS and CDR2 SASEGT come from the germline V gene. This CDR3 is CASSDPVNQPQHF. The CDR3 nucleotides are TGTGCCAGCAGTGATCCGGTTAATCAGCCCCAGCATTTT.

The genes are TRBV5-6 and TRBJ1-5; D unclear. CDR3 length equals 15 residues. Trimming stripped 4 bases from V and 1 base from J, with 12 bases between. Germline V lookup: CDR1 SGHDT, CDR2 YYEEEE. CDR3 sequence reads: CASSRPEESNQPQHF. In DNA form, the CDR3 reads TGTGCCAGCAGCCGACCAGAGGAAAGCAATCAGCCCCAGCATTTT.

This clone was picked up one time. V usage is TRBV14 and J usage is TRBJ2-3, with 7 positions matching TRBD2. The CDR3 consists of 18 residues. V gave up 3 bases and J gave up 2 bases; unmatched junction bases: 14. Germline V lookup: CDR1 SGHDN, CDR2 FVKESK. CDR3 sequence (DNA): TGTGCCAGCAGCCAGTCTGCGATACGGGGGGAATCCACAGATACGCAGTATTTT. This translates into CASSQSAIRGESTDTQYF.